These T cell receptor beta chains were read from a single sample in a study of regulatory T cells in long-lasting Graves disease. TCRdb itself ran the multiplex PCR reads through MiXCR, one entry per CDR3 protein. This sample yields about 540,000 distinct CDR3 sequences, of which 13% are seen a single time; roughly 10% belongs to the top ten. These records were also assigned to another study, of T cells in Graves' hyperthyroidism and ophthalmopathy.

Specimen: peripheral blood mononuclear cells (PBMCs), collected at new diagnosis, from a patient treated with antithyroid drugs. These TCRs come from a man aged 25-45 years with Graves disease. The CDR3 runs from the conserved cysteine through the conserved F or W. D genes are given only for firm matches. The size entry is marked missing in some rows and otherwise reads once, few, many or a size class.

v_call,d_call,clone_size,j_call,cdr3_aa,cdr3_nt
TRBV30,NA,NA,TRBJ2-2,CAWSQVRNGELFF,TGTGCCTGGAGTCAGGTAAGGAACGGGGAGCTGTTTTTT
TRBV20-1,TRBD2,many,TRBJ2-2,CSARSLAESTGELFF,TGCAGTGCTAGAAGCCTAGCGGAATCAACCGGGGAGCTGTTTTTT
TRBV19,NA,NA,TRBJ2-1,CASSIESLGEQFF,TGTGCCAGTAGTATAGAAAGTTTAGGTGAGCAGTTCTTC
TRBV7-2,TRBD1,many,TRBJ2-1,CASSPDRTYNEQFF,TGTGCCAGCAGCCCGGACAGGACCTACAATGAGCAGTTCTTC
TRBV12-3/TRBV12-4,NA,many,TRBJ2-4,CASSFSMVAKNIQYF,TGTGCCAGCAGTTTCAGTATGGTAGCCAAAAACATTCAGTACTTC
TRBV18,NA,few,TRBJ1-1,CASSLREVNTEAFF,TGTGCCAGCTCTCTCAGGGAGGTGAACACTGAAGCTTTCTTT
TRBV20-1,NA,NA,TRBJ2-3,CSASGYTQYF,TGCAGTGCGAGTGGGTATACGCAGTATTTT
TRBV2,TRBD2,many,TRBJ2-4,CASSDWLAGTKNIQYF,TGTGCCAGCAGTGATTGGCTAGCGGGTACCAAAAACATTCAGTACTTC
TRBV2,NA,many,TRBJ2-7,CASRYYEQYF,TGTGCCAGCAGGTACTACGAGCAGTACTTC
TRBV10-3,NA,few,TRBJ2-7,CAIRTTDEQYF,TGTGCCATCAGGACAACCGACGAGCAGTACTTC
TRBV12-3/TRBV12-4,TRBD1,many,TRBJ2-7,CASRDRDRGYEQYF,TGTGCCAGCAGAGACCGGGACAGGGGCTACGAGCAGTACTTC
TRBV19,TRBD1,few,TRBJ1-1,CASRRPGTAGTEAFF,TGTGCCAGTAGAAGACCCGGGACAGCCGGAACTGAAGCTTTCTTT
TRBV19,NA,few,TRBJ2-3,CASSLTGPADTQYF,TGTGCCAGTAGTCTGACAGGCCCCGCAGATACGCAGTATTTT
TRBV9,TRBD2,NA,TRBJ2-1,CASSKGLAGYNEQFF,TGTGCCAGCAGCAAGGGACTAGCGGGGTACAATGAGCAGTTCTTC
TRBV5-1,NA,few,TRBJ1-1,CASSSARGANTEAFF,TGCGCCAGCAGTTCCGCGAGAGGGGCGAACACTGAAGCTTTCTTT
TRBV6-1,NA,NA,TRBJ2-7,CASRLGSRMAQYF,TGTGCCAGCAGGCTAGGGTCTCGTATGGCGCAGTACTTC
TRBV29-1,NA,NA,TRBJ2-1,CSVDLGPNEQFF,TGCAGCGTTGATTTGGGCCCCAATGAGCAGTTCTTC
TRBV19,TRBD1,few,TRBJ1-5,CATFGGTGTQPQHF,TGTGCCACCTTCGGGGGGACAGGGACTCAGCCCCAGCATTTT
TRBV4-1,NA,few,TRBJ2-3,CASSLRRDPPSDTQYF,TGCGCCAGCAGCCTACGGCGGGACCCCCCATCTGATACGCAGTATTTT
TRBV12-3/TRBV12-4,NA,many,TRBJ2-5,CASSLDRRRETQYF,TGTGCCAGCAGTCTCGACAGACGCAGAGAGACCCAGTACTTC
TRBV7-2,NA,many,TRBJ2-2,CASSLRALNTGELFF,TGTGCCAGCAGCTTAAGGGCTTTGAACACCGGGGAGCTGTTTTTT
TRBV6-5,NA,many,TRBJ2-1,CASSYSGLAIHEQFF,TGTGCCAGCAGTTACTCGGGTCTAGCGATTCATGAGCAGTTCTTC
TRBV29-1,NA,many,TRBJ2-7,CSVVSSGLYASYEQYF,TGCAGCGTTGTGTCATCCGGACTGTATGCTTCCTACGAGCAGTACTTC